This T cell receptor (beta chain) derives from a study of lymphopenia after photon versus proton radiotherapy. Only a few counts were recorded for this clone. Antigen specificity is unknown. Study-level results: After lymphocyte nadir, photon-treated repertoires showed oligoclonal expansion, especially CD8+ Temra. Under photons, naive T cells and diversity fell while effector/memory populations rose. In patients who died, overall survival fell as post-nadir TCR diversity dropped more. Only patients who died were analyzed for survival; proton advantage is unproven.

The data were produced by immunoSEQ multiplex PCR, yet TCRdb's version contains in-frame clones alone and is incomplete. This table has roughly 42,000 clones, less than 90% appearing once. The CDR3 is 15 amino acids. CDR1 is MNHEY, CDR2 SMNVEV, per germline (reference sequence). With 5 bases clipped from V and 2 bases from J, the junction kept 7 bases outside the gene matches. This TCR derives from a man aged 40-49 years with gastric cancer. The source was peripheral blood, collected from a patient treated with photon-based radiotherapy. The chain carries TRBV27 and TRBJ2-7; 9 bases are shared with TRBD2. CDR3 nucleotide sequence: TGTGCCAGCAGTCCGCCTGCTAGCGGGGCCTACGAGCAGTACTTC. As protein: CASSPPASGAYEQYF.